This entry lists 32 T cell receptor beta chains sequenced from one sample in a study of neoadjuvant anti-PD-1 for oral cavity cancer. Produced via immunoSEQ multiplex PCR; TCRdb's table is partial and in-frame only. This table has 15,000 or so clones, 50% to 75% appearing once. The sample consisted of PBMCs, taken before nivolumab (anti-PD-1) treatment. The receptors here all came from a person aged 35-79 years with oral cavity squamous cell carcinoma.

The V call is TRBV7-9, the J call TRBJ2-7; D not resolved. The germline V and J ends were trimmed by 6 bases and 1 base, with 10 bases remaining between them. CDR3 size: 13 residues. Germline CDR1 is SEHNR and CDR2 is FQNEAQ (reference sequence). The CDR3 region has the DNA TGTGCCAGCAGTCAAACCTTATCCTACGAGCAGTACTTC. Encoded protein: CASSQTLSYEQYF.

This sequence joins TRBV2 and TRBJ2-6; D uncertain. The CDR3 contains 16 residues. V lost 7 bases and J lost 0, with 13 bases in between. Germline lookup yields CDR1 SNHLY and CDR2 FYNNEI. DNA for the CDR3: TGTGCCAGCACTCAAGAACACGTCTCTGGGGCCAACGTCCTGACTTTC. Its protein is CASTQEHVSGANVLTF. The entire variable domain, with the rest obtained from reference TRBV2 and TRBJ2-6, is as follows: EPEVTQTPSHQVTQMGQEVILRCVPISNHLYFYWYRQILGQKVEFLVSFYNNEISEKSEIFDDQFSVERPDGSNFTLKIRSTKLEDSAMYFCASTQEHVSGANVLTFGAGSRLTVL.

This clone has just one count. The chain employs TRBV6-5 and TRBJ2-1; no clear D. Germline CDR1 is MNHEY and CDR2 is SVGAGI. V gave up 2 bases and J gave up 0 bases, with 5 bases separating them. The CDR3 is 14 amino acids. The CDR3 DNA sequence: TGTGCCAGCAGTTACAGCAGCTCCTACAATGAGCAGTTCTTC. Its protein product is CASSYSSSYNEQFF.

This clone turned up a few times. The rearrangement joins TRBV5-1 to TRBJ2-1; 12 bases are a match to TRBD2. This CDR3 is built from 16 residues. The ends lost 4 bases at V and 2 bases at J; junction bases unmatched: 4. Germline V CDR1 and CDR2: SGHRS, YFSETQ. DNA for the CDR3: TGCGCCAGCAGCCTTACTAGCGGGGGGACCTACAATGAGCAGTTCTTC. It encodes CASSLTSGGTYNEQFF. The variable domain in full, completed from reference TRBV5-1 and TRBJ2-1, reads KAGVTQTPRYLIKTRGQQVTLSCSPISGHRSVSWYQQTPGQGLQFLFEYFSETQRNKGNFPGRFSGRQFSNSRSEMNVSTLELGDSALYLCASSLTSGGTYNEQFFGPGTRLTVL.

The table lists this clone with a few counts. The chain carries TRBV28 and TRBJ1-6, with 11 positions matching TRBD1. CDR1 is MDHEN and CDR2 is SYDVKM in the germline V gene. The CDR3 covers 15 residues. Unmatched junction bases numbered 2, after V lost 1 base and J lost 9 bases. The CDR3 DNA reads TGTGCCAGCAGTTTATTCGGACAGGGGGCTTCACCCCTCCACTTT. It translates to CASSLFGQGASPLHF.

This clone has more than one count but fewer than ten. The chain couples TRBV14 to TRBJ2-7; TRBD2 might be the D (5 bases). From germline, CDR1 is SGHDN and CDR2 FVKESK. The V end lost 4 bases, the J end lost 7 bases, and 17 bases lay between the germline ends. The CDR3 runs 14 residues. CDR3 nucleotides: TGTGCCAGCAGCCCTTACGGACGGGAAGGAGAGCAGTACTTC. It codes for CASSPYGREGEQYF.

This clone has a handful of counts. The rearrangement joins TRBV19 to TRBJ1-2; 8 positions agree with TRBD1. V was clipped by 5 bases and J by 6 bases; unmatched bases: 8. The CDR3 covers 14 residues. Germline values: CDR1 LNHDA, CDR2 SQIVND (reference sequence). As DNA, the CDR3 is TGTGCCAGTAGTTCAGGACAGGGCGGGGATGGCTACACCTTC. Its translation: CASSSGQGGDGYTF.

The V call is TRBV11-2, the J call TRBJ2-1, with 7 bases matching TRBD1. The CDR3 has 15 residues. CDR1 SGHAT and CDR2 FQNNGV come from the germline V gene. J gave up 5 bases and V 2 bases, and 6 bases lay outside the gene matches. The CDR3 loop reads CASSLSRGPHNEQFF. In DNA, the CDR3 is TGTGCCAGCAGCTTATCGAGGGGGCCTCACAATGAGCAGTTCTTC.

This rearrangement joins TRBV19 to TRBJ1-4; D gene ambiguous. From germline, CDR1 is LNHDA and CDR2 SQIVND (reference sequence). The CDR3 has 14 amino acids. Trimming shortened V by 6 bases and J by 0 bases, and 8 bases separated the two germline ends. CDR3 protein: CASRAPSTNEKLFF. CDR3 DNA sequence: TGTGCCAGTAGGGCACCTTCAACTAATGAAAAACTGTTTTTT.

The rearrangement uses TRBV6-1 and TRBJ1-1, with D possibly matching TRBD1 (6 bases). The CDR3 runs 15 residues. The V and J ends lost 6 bases and 4 bases respectively, with 18 bases between them. CDR1 is MNHNS, CDR2 SASEGT, per germline. The CDR3 nucleotides read TGTGCCAGCAGCCGAGGGCAGGGGAAGTTCACTGAAGCTTTCTTT. This sequence encodes CASSRGQGKFTEAFF.

The chain links TRBV11-2 to TRBJ2-1; TRBD1 agrees at 7 bases. Trimming took 5 bases from V and 13 from J; bases not matched to a gene: 14. The CDR3 runs 14 residues. Germline loops: CDR1 SGHAT, CDR2 FQNNGV. The CDR3 DNA reads TGTGCCAGCAGCGCTCACCAGGGGGTGGCCCTTCAGTTCTTC. Translating gives CASSAHQGVALQFF. Together with reference TRBV11-2 and TRBJ2-1, the CDR3 gives the full variable domain: EAGVAQSPRYKIIEKRQSVAFWCNPISGHATLYWYQQILGQGPKLLIQFQNNGVVDDSQLPKDRFSAERLKGVDSTLKIQPAKLEDSAVYLCASSAHQGVALQFFGPGTRLTVL.

The gene calls are TRBV6-1 and TRBJ1-2, with unresolved D. This CDR3 is built from 13 residues. Trimming removed 6 bases at V and 4 bases at J, with 12 bases between. Germline values: CDR1 MNHNS, CDR2 SASEGT. CDR3 coding DNA: TGTGCCAGCAGCGGGGTAGGGATCTATGGCTACACCTTC. The encoded protein is CASSGVGIYGYTF.

This clone was picked up a small number of times. This chain connects TRBV5-6 to TRBJ1-6, with TRBD1 matching 7 bases. V was clipped by 4 bases and J by 7 bases; unmatched bases: 14. Germline values: CDR1 SGHDT, CDR2 YYEEEE. The length of the CDR3 is 17 residues. As DNA, the CDR3 is TGTGCCAGCAGCCCTCCCCACCGACAGGGATCAAATTCACCCCTCCACTTT. Its protein is CASSPPHRQGSNSPLHF.

This chain connects TRBV19 to TRBJ1-4; D is uncertain. V lost 7 bases and J 0 bases, leaving 9 bases between the germline ends. The CDR3 runs 14 residues. The germline V gene has CDR1 LNHDA and CDR2 SQIVND (reference sequence). This CDR3 is CASKQPATNEKLFF. The DNA of the CDR3 is TGTGCCAGTAAACAGCCAGCAACTAATGAAAAACTGTTTTTT.

The gene calls are TRBV6-4 and TRBJ2-7; D ambiguous. V was cut by 8 bases and J by 6 bases, with 8 bases left in between. Germline values: CDR1 MRHNA, CDR2 SNTAGT. There are 10 residues in the CDR3. CDR3 protein: CASPRAEQYF. CDR3 DNA sequence: TGTGCCAGCCCTAGAGCCGAGCAGTACTTC.

The gene calls are TRBV25-1 and TRBJ1-4; D is undetermined. CDR1 and CDR2 from the germline V gene are MGHDK and SYGVNS. The V and J ends lost 4 bases and 2 bases respectively, with 14 bases between them. The CDR3 covers 16 residues. The CDR3, as DNA: TGTGCCAGCAGTGTCGCGACCCCAAGGACTAATGAAAAACTGTTTTTT. It translates to CASSVATPRTNEKLFF.

This chain uses TRBV5-4 with TRBJ2-1; D is unresolved. This CDR3 is built from 13 residues. From germline, CDR1 is SGHNT and CDR2 YYREEE (reference sequence). Between the trimmed V and J ends, which lost 4 bases and 8 bases, there was a span of 13 bases. In DNA form, the CDR3 reads TGTGCCAGCAGCCTTCCTAAGGTCGATGAGCAGTTCTTC. Protein product: CASSLPKVDEQFF.

The chain has TRBV6-1 and TRBJ1-4, with 9 bases fitting TRBD1. The CDR3 is made up of 15 amino acids. Germline V gives CDR1 MNHNS, CDR2 SASEGT. J gave up 7 bases and V 0 bases, and 3 bases lay outside the gene matches. In nucleotides, the CDR3 is TGTGCCAGCAGTGAAGCAACAGGGGGCCGTGAAAAACTGTTTTTT. It yields the protein CASSEATGGREKLFF.

This clone has only a few counts. The V call is TRBV4-1, the J call TRBJ2-7; maybe TRBD1 (6 bases). CDR3 size: 15 residues. Trimming removed 4 bases from V and 2 bases from J, with 15 bases in between. Germline CDR1 is MGHRA and CDR2 is YSYEKL. CDR3 sequence (DNA): TGCGCCAGCAGCCTACAGAATGGACAGACCTACGAGCAGTACTTC. It is translated as CASSLQNGQTYEQYF.

The CDR3 sequence: CASSKGIVGVGSNQPQHF. The CDR3 region has the DNA TGTGCCAGCAGTAAGGGTATAGTTGGCGTCGGTAGCAATCAGCCCCAGCATTTT. The chain employs TRBV2 and TRBJ1-5; unclear D gene. The length of the CDR3 is 18 residues. V was trimmed by 5 bases and J by 0 bases, leaving 20 bases between them. Germline V gene lookup returns CDR1 SNHLY and CDR2 FYNNEI.

This clone appeared a few times. The V call is TRBV27, the J call TRBJ1-1; maybe TRBD1 (5 bases). Trimming pared 3 bases from V and 5 bases from J, leaving 13 bases between. Germline V CDR1 and CDR2: MNHEY, SMNVEV (reference sequence). The CDR3 consists of 14 residues. The CDR3 region has the DNA TGTGCCAGCAGTTTCCGGGGCTTGGGGACTGAAGCTTTCTTT. Translating gives CASSFRGLGTEAFF.

This chain uses TRBV6-1 with TRBJ1-6; 8 nucleotides agree with TRBD1. Germline CDR1 is MNHNS and CDR2 is SASEGT. The CDR3 has 17 residues. With 3 bases clipped from V and 7 bases from J, the junction kept 11 bases outside the gene matches. CDR3 coding DNA: TGTGCCAGCAGTGAGGGACAGGTTTGGGGTCAAAATTCACCCCTCCACTTT. This sequence encodes CASSEGQVWGQNSPLHF.

This chain connects TRBV14 to TRBJ2-1, with D possibly being TRBD1 (6 bases). The CDR3 is 17 residues long. Trimming took 0 bases from V and 4 from J, leaving 16 bases between them. Germline CDR1 reads SGHDN; CDR2 reads FVKESK. The CDR3 is CASSQDGIGGYYNEQFF. The DNA of the CDR3 is TGTGCCAGCAGCCAAGACGGGATAGGGGGATATTACAATGAGCAGTTCTTC.

The V gene is TRBV6-1, the J gene TRBJ1-5; D might be TRBD1 (5 bases). Trimming pared 1 base from V and 2 bases from J, leaving 21 bases between. This CDR3 has 19 residues. The germline V gene has CDR1 MNHNS and CDR2 SASEGT. The CDR3 sequence is CASSEERTPRGFGNQPQHF. The CDR3 DNA sequence: TGTGCCAGCAGTGAAGAAAGGACCCCTCGGGGGTTTGGCAATCAGCCCCAGCATTTT.

This rearrangement joins TRBV5-1 to TRBJ1-5; 8 bases map to TRBD1. Unmatched junction bases numbered 5, after V lost 0 bases and J lost 3 bases. Germline CDR1 reads SGHRS; CDR2 reads YFSETQ. The CDR3 has 16 amino acids. The CDR3 DNA reads as TGCGCCAGCAGCTTGGAGGGGACAGGAAACAATCAGCCCCAGCATTTT. This codes for CASSLEGTGNNQPQHF.

The chain uses TRBV7-9 and TRBJ1-2, with TRBD1 matching 9 bases. CDR1 SEHNR and CDR2 FQNEAQ come from the germline V gene (reference sequence). With 10 bases clipped from V and 2 bases from J, the junction kept 5 bases outside the gene matches. The length of the CDR3 is 13 residues. The CDR3 region has the DNA TGTGCCACCGAAACAGGGGGCAACTATGGCTACACCTTC. Amino acids: CATETGGNYGYTF.

This sequence joins TRBV27 and TRBJ2-3, with no clear D. Trimming took off 2 bases at V and 6 bases at J, with 12 bases between the two ends. The CDR3 consists of 14 residues. Germline V gives CDR1 MNHEY, CDR2 SMNVEV (reference sequence). The CDR3 sequence: CASSLGPQTDTQYF. As DNA, the CDR3 is TGTGCCAGCAGTTTAGGGCCGCAGACGGATACGCAGTATTTT.

This chain connects TRBV19 to TRBJ2-3; the D is unclear. The CDR3 runs to 12 residues. The germline V and J ends were trimmed by 6 bases and 6 bases, with 10 bases remaining between them. CDR1 is LNHDA, CDR2 SQIVND, per germline (reference sequence). The CDR3 is CASSEQSDTQYF. CDR3 coding DNA: TGTGCCAGTAGCGAGCAGTCCGATACGCAGTATTTT.

Details on this clone: One end of the junction does not line up with germline, which may come from a read error. The chain recombines TRBV7-7 with TRBJ2-2; 13 bases align to TRBD2. This CDR3 region has 16 residues. Germline lookup yields CDR1 SSHAT and CDR2 FNYEAQ (reference sequence). Written as DNA, the CDR3 is TGTGCTAGCAGCTTACAACTAGCGGGAGGGACCGGGGAGCTGTTTTTT. This gives the protein CASSLQLAGGTGELFF.

V gene TRBV15 combines with J gene TRBJ2-5, with 9 bases matching TRBD2. The CDR3 consists of 16 residues. Germline V gene sequence: CDR1 LNHNV, CDR2 YYDKDF (reference sequence). V lost 1 base, J lost 4 bases, and 7 bases stayed unmatched. The CDR3 protein is CATSRVGGTSRETQYF. CDR3 DNA: TGTGCCACCAGCAGAGTCGGTGGGACTAGCAGAGAGACCCAGTACTTC.

This chain uses TRBV13 with TRBJ1-5, with D unclear. This CDR3 contains 13 residues. Per the germline V gene, CDR1 is PRHDT and CDR2 is FYEKMQ (reference sequence). Between the trimmed V and J ends, which lost 3 bases and 11 bases, there was a span of 14 bases. CDR3 sequence (DNA): TGTGCCAGCAGCTTCCGGGGAGCCGAAGCCCAGCATTTT. Translating gives CASSFRGAEAQHF.

The gene calls are TRBV6-4 and TRBJ2-1; D is possibly TRBD1 (5 bases). The V gene lost 3 bases and the J gene lost 7 bases, with 10 bases spanning the gap. The germline V gene has CDR1 MRHNA and CDR2 SNTAGT. This CDR3 region has 13 residues. CDR3 sequence reads: CASSERTPNEQFF. CDR3 DNA sequence: TGTGCCAGCAGTGAACGGACACCAAATGAGCAGTTCTTC.